This TCR beta chain was recorded in a study of cytomegalovirus exposure and HLA in healthy donors. Study overall: The roughly 110 validation repertoires were reported in a later analysis to have been generated on the same platform as the approximately 700 first-cohort repertoires. The study's findings and limits: Cytomegalovirus association was assigned to about 150 TCR beta chains.

In regard to this clone: The antigen remains undetermined.

Per the germline V gene, CDR1 is KGHSH and CDR2 is LQKENI. This CDR3 spans 18 amino acids. V was pared by 4 bases and J by 0 bases, with 20 bases between. Separation from the approximately 690-subject first cohort characterized the roughly 110-subject validation cohort, to which the donors belonged. Profiled with immunoSEQ multiplex PCR; TCRdb holds only in-frame clones, not every one. The table lists approximately 150,000 clones, about 87% of them singletons. This chain joins TRBV18 and TRBJ2-3, with D possibly being TRBD2 (6 bases). Sequencing was carried out using PBMCs. The clonotype originates from a man between 18 and 35 years old in good health and CMV-seropositive. For the CDR3, the DNA is TGTGCCAGCTCACGCACGTTTTCGCGGGGTGGTAGCACAGATACGCAGTATTTT. Its protein product is CASSRTFSRGGSTDTQYF.